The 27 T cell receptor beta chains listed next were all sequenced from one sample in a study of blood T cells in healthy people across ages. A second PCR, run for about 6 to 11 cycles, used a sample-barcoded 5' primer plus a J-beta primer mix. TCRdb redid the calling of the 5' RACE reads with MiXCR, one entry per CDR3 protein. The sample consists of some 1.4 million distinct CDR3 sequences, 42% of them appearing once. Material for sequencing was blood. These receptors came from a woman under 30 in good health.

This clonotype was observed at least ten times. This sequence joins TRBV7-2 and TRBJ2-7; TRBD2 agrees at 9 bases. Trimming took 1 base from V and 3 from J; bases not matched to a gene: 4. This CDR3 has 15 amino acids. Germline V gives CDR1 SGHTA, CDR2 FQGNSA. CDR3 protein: CASSLVAGGDYEQYF. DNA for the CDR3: TGTGCCAGCAGCTTAGTTGCGGGAGGGGACTACGAGCAGTACTTC.

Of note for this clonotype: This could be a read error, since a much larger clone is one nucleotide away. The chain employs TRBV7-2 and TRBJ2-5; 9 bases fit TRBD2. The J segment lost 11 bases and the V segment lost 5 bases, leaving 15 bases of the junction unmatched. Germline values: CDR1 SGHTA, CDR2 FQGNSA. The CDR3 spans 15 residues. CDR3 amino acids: CASSLETSGYNEQYF. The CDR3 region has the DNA TGTGCCAGCAGCCTCGAGACTAGCGGCTACAATGAGCAGTACTTC.

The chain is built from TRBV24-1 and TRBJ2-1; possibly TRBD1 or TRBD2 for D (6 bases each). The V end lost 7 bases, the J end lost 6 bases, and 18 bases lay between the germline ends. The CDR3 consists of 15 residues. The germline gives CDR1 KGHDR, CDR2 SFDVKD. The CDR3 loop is CATSTPTGAGNEQFF. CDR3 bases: TGTGCCACCAGCACCCCGACGGGGGCGGGCAATGAGCAGTTCTTC.

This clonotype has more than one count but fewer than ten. CDR3 bases: TGCAGTGCTAGCGCCGGAGCACCCCAGCATTTT. It yields the protein CSASAGAPQHF. The rearrangement joins TRBV20-1 to TRBJ1-5; D remains ambiguous. The CDR3 length is 11 residues. Germline V gene data show CDR1 as DFQATT and CDR2 as SNEGSKA (reference sequence). V was trimmed by 3 bases and J by 10 bases, leaving 10 bases between them.

This CDR3 is CSAKASGNTDTQYF. The CDR3 nucleotides read TGCAGTGCTAAGGCTAGCGGTAACACAGATACGCAGTATTTT. J is TRBJ2-3 and V is TRBV20-1; 7 bases agree with TRBD2. CDR3 length: 14 residues. CDR1 and CDR2 (germline): DFQATT, SNEGSKA (reference sequence). Trimming removed 4 bases from V and 2 bases from J; junction bases left unmatched: 6.

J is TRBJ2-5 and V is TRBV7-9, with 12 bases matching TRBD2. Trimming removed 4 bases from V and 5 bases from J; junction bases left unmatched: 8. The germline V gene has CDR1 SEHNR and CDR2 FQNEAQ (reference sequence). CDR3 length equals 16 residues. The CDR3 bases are TGTGCCAGCAGCTCGACTAGCGGGAGCAGTTGGGAGACCCAGTACTTC. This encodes CASSSTSGSSWETQYF.

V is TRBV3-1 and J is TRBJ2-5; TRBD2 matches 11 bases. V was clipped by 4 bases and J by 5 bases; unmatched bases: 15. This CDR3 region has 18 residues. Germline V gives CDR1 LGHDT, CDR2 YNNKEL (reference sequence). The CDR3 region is CASSPAIGLAGARETQYF. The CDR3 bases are TGTGCCAGCAGCCCTGCCATCGGACTAGCGGGCGCCCGCGAGACCCAGTACTTC.

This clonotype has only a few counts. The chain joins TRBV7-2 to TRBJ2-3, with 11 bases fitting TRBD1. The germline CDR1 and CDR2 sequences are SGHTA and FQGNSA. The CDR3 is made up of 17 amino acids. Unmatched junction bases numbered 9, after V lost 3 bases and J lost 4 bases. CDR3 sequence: CASSLALPGQGADTQYF. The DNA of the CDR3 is TGTGCCAGCAGCTTGGCCCTCCCGGGACAGGGGGCAGATACGCAGTATTTT.

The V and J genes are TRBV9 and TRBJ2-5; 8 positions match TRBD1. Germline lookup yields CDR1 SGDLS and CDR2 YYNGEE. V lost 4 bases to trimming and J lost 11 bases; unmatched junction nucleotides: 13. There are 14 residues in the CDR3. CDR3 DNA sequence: TGTGCCAGCAGCCTCCGGGACAGGAGTATGGAGCAGTACTTC. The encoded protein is CASSLRDRSMEQYF.

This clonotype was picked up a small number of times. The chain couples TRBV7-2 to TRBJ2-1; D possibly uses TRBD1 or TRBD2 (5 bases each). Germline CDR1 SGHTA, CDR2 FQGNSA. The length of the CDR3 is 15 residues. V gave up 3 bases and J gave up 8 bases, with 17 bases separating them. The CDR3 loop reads CASSFVSRGADEQFF. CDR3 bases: TGTGCCAGCAGCTTCGTGTCTCGAGGGGCCGATGAGCAGTTCTTC.

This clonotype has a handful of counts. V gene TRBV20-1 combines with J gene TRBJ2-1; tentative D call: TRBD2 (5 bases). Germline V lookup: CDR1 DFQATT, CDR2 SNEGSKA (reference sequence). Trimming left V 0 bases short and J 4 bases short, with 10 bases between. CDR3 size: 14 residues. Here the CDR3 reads CSARDRAGYNEQFF. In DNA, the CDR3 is TGCAGTGCTAGAGATAGGGCGGGTTACAATGAGCAGTTCTTC.

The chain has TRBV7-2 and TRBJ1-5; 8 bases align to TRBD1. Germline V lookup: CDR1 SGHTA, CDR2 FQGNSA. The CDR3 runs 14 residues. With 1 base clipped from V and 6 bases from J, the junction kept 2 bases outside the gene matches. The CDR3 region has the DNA TGTGCCAGCAGCTTAGGCAGGGGGCCTCAGCCCCAGCATTTT. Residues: CASSLGRGPQPQHF.

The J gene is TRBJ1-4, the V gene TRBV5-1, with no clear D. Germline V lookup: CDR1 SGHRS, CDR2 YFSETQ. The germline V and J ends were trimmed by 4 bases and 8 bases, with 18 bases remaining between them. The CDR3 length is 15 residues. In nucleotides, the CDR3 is TGCGCCAGCAGCATCGGGTCGGGATCAGGAGAAAAACTGTTTTTT. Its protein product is CASSIGSGSGEKLFF.

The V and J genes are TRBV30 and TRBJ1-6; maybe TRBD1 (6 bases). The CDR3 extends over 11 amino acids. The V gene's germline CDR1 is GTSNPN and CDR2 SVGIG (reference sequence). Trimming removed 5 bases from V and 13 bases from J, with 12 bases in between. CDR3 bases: TGTGCCTGGGGAAGGGGGAACCCCCTCCACTTT. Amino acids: CAWGRGNPLHF.

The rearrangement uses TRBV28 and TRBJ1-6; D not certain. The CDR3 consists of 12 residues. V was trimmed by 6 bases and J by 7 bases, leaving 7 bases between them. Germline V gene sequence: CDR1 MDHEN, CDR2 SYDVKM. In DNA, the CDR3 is TGTGCCAGCAGCTGGTTGAATTCACCCCTCCACTTT. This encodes CASSWLNSPLHF.

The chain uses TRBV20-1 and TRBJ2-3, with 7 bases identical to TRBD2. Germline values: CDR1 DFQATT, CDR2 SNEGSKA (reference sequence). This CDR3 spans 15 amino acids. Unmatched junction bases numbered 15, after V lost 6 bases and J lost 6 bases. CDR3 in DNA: TGCAGTGCCCCTCGGACTAGGGGAGTTAAGGATACGCAGTATTTT. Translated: CSAPRTRGVKDTQYF.

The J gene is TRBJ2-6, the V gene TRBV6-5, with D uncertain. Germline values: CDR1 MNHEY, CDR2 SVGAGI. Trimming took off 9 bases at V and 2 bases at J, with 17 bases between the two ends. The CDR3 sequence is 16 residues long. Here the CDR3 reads CASRARRQAGANVLTF. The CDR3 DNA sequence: TGTGCCAGTAGAGCCCGGCGGCAAGCTGGGGCCAACGTCCTGACTTTC.

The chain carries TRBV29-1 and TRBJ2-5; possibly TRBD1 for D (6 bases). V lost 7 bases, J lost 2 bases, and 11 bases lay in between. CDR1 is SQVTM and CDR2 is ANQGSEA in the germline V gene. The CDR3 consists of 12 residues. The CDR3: CSAQDRQETQYF. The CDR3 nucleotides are TGCAGCGCCCAGGACAGACAAGAGACCCAGTACTTC. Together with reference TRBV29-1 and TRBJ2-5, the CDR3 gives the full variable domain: SAVISQKPSRDICQRGTSLTIQCQVDSQVTMMFWYRQQPGQSLTLIATANQGSEATYESGFVIDKFPISRPNLTFSTLTVSNMSPEDSSIYLCSAQDRQETQYFGPGTRLLVL.

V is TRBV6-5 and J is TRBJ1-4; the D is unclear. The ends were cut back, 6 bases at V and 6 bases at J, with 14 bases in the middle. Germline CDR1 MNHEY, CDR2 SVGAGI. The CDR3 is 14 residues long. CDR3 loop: CASSPVEEDEKLFF. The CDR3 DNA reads TGTGCCAGCAGCCCTGTAGAGGAGGATGAAAAACTGTTTTTT.

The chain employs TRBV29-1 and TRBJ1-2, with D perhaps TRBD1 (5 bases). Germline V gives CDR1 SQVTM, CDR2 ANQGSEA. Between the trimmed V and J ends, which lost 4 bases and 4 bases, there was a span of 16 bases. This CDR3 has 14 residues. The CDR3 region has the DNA TGCAGCGTTGTAGGGGATGCCGGGACCTATGGCTACACCTTC. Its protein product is CSVVGDAGTYGYTF.

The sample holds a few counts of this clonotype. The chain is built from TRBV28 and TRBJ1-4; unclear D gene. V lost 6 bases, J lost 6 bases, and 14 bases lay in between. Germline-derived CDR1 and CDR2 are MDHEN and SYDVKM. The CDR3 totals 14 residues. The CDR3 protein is CASSPAGVDEKLFF. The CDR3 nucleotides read TGTGCCAGCAGCCCAGCAGGTGTGGATGAAAAACTGTTTTTT.

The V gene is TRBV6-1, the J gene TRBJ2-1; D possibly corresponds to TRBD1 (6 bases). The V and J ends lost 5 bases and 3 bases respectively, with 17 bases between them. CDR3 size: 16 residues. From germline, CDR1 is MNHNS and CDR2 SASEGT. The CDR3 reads CASSILDRTYYNEQFF. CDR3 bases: TGTGCCAGCAGTATTCTGGACAGAACCTACTACAATGAGCAGTTCTTC.

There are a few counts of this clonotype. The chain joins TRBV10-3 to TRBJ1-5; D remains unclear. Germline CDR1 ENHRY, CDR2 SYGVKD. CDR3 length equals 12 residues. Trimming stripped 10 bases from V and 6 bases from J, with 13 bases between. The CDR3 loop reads CANASAGQPQHF. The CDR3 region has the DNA TGTGCCAACGCCTCAGCGGGTCAGCCCCAGCATTTT.

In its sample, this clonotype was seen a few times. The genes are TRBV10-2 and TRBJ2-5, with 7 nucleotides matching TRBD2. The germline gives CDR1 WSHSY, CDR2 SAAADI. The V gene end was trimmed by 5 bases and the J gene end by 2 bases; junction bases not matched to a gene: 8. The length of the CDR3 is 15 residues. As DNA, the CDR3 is TGCGCCAGCAGTCCTACTGGGACTACTCAAGAGACCCAGTACTTC. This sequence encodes CASSPTGTTQETQYF.

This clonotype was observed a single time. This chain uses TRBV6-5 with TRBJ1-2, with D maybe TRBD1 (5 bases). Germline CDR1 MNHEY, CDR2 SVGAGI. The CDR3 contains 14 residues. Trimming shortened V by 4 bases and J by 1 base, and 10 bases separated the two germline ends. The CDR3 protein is CASSWGGSNYGYTF. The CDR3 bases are TGTGCCAGCAGTTGGGGGGGGAGTAACTATGGCTACACCTTC.

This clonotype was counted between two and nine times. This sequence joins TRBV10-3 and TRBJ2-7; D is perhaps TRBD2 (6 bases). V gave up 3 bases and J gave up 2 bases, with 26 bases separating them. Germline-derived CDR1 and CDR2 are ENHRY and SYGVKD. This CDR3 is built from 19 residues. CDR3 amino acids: CAISDPADTPLGRPYEQYF. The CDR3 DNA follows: TGTGCCATCAGTGACCCGGCGGACACTCCGTTAGGGAGGCCCTACGAGCAGTACTTC.

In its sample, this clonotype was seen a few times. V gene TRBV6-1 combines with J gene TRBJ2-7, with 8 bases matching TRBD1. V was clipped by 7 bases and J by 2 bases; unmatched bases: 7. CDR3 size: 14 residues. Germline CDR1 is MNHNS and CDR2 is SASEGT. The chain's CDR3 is CASKGGQGPYEQYF. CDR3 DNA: TGTGCCAGCAAAGGTGGACAGGGTCCCTACGAGCAGTACTTC.